This TCR beta chain was sequenced in a study of cytomegalovirus exposure and HLA in healthy donors. Study-level information: Of all 400 or so donors who were genotyped, roughly 81% belonged to the Caucasian-associated ancestry cluster. Study conclusions and caveats: It was taken for granted in presence/absence analyses that sequencing depth across donors was roughly uniform. In a later analysis, TCR beta V- and J-gene trimming was associated with a missense DCLRE1C variant.

PCR used 60 Vbeta primers and 13 Jbeta primers. Original analysis: Roughly 12 million shared chains were among 80 million or so unique TCR beta chains counted in a later analysis. The method was immunoSEQ multiplex PCR; TCRdb's version includes in-frame clones alone and lacks a portion of them. D and trimming come from the DNA, and the V and J calls and clone size come from that table. The repertoire consists of about 120,000 clones, with roughly 9% occurring once and the leading ten covering 5.5% to 7.5%. This clone was detected a few times. Its antigen is as yet unknown. The CDR3 loop spans 15 amino acids. Germline loops: CDR1 MNHEY, CDR2 SMNVEV (reference sequence). V lost 7 bases, J lost 8 bases, and 23 bases lay in between.

The sample consisted of PBMCs. This TCR was sampled from a middle-aged woman in good health and CMV-seropositive. The chain joins TRBV27 to TRBJ1-1; no firm D call. The CDR3 region is CASNRDIQSGGEAFF. DNA for the CDR3: TGTGCCAGCAATCGCGACATCCAGTCGGGCGGGGAAGCTTTCTTT.